These 27 T cell receptor beta chains share one sample of origin, sequenced in a study of a mutant IDH1 vaccine in newly diagnosed glioma. Which antigens these TCRs recognize remains unknown. Method: immunoSEQ multiplex PCR; TCRdb's copy keeps in-frame clones and lacks some. The table shows about 55,000 clones, with 76% occurring only once. Time point in this sample: week 47, end of study. All doses held 300 ug of mutant IDH1 20-mer peptide, with topical imiquimod. This material consisted of PBMCs, taken from a glioma patient whose treatment included an IDH1 peptide vaccine. These receptors originate from a middle-aged woman with glioma. Some clones in this sample may be carry-over from other donors' samples.

CDR3 sequence reads: CASSLVGGADTQYF. The CDR3 bases are TGCGCCAGCAGCTTGGTGGGGGGCGCAGATACGCAGTATTTT. The chain recombines TRBV5-1 with TRBJ2-3; D is tentatively TRBD1 or TRBD2 (6 bases each). The germline V gene encodes CDR1 SGHRS and CDR2 YFSETQ. The CDR3 consists of 14 residues. V was pared by 0 bases and J by 4 bases, with 9 bases between.

V and J are TRBV27 and TRBJ1-1, with TRBD1 as a possible D gene (6 bases). The length of the CDR3 is 14 residues. Between the trimmed V and J ends, which lost 0 bases and 3 bases, there was a span of 8 bases. Germline V gene sequence: CDR1 MNHEY, CDR2 SMNVEV (reference sequence). The CDR3 bases are TGTGCCAGCAGTTTATCTTGGGGGCACACTGAAGCTTTCTTT. Protein product: CASSLSWGHTEAFF.

The chain carries TRBV28 and TRBJ1-2; no clear D. Germline-derived CDR1 and CDR2 are MDHEN and SYDVKM. V was cut by 2 bases and J by 8 bases, with 9 bases left in between. This CDR3 is built from 12 residues. CDR3 in amino acids: CASSLQAGGYTF. As DNA, the CDR3 is TGTGCCAGCAGTTTACAGGCGGGGGGCTACACCTTC.

The chain carries TRBV19 and TRBJ1-6; no reliable D call. Deletions cut 0 bases from V and 7 bases from J, with 10 bases between. The CDR3 runs to 15 residues. Germline-derived CDR1 and CDR2 are LNHDA and SQIVND (reference sequence). In DNA form, the CDR3 reads TGTGCCAGTAGTATAGATCCCGGGATCAATTCACCCCTCCACTTT. Protein sequence: CASSIDPGINSPLHF.

In its sample, this clone was seen once. V is TRBV9 and J is TRBJ2-1; 8 bases are a match to TRBD1. The CDR3 contains 15 residues. CDR1 and CDR2 from the germline V gene are SGDLS and YYNGEE. Trimming cost V 6 bases and J 8 bases; bases outside gene matches: 13. The CDR3 DNA is TGTGCCAGCATCCCGTCCCCAGGGGGCATGGATGAGCAGTTCTTC. Encoded protein: CASIPSPGGMDEQFF.

This clone was observed a single time. This chain joins TRBV7-8 and TRBJ1-2, with D uncertain. The CDR3 is 15 residues long. V was trimmed by 5 bases and J by 0 bases, leaving 13 bases between them. The germline CDR1 and CDR2 sequences are SGHVS and FQNEAQ. CDR3 residues: CASSVRVSPNYGYTF. Written as DNA, the CDR3 is TGTGCCAGCAGCGTGCGAGTCTCCCCTAACTATGGCTACACCTTC.

The chain joins TRBV5-5 to TRBJ1-4, with D unresolved. Per the germline V gene, CDR1 is SGHKS and CDR2 is YYEKEE (reference sequence). This CDR3 is built from 14 residues. Between the trimmed V and J ends, which lost 3 bases and 4 bases, there was a span of 10 bases. The CDR3 reads CASSYTGFNEKLFF. The CDR3 nucleotides read TGTGCCAGCAGCTACACGGGGTTTAATGAAAAACTGTTTTTT.

The CDR3 nucleotides are TGTGCCAGCTCACCGGAGGAACGGCTGAGCAATCAGCCCCAGCATTTT. Amino acid sequence: CASSPEERLSNQPQHF. The V call is TRBV18, the J call TRBJ1-5, with no clear D. CDR1 and CDR2 (germline): KGHSH, LQKENI. CDR3 size: 16 residues. The V end was cut by 3 bases, the J end by 1 base, with 13 bases between. Full variable domain (missing parts from reference TRBV18 and TRBJ1-5): NAGVMQNPRHLVRRRGQEARLRCSPMKGHSHVYWYRQLPEEGLKFMVYLQKENIIDESGMPKERFSAEFPKEGPSILRIQQVVRGDSAAYFCASSPEERLSNQPQHFGDGTRLSIL.

The chain is built from TRBV5-1 and TRBJ2-3; D gene unclear. The CDR3 is 11 residues long. Germline V gene sequence: CDR1 SGHRS, CDR2 YFSETQ. V lost 0 bases, J lost 7 bases, and 3 bases lay in between. The CDR3 coding sequence is TGCGCCAGCAGCTTGGACAATACGCAGTATTTT. Residues: CASSLDNTQYF.

This rearrangement joins TRBV7-2 to TRBJ2-7, with 8 bases aligning to TRBD2. CDR1 and CDR2 from the germline V gene are SGHTA and FQGNSA. The CDR3 totals 16 residues. J gave up 2 bases and V 4 bases, and 10 bases lay outside the gene matches. The CDR3 spells CASSSLSGASPYEQYF. The CDR3 nucleotides are TGTGCCAGCAGCTCCCTTAGCGGGGCTTCCCCCTACGAGCAGTACTTC.

The rearrangement uses TRBV6-5 and TRBJ1-2; D is uncertain. The CDR3 spans 12 residues. V was cut by 8 bases and J by 0 bases, with 7 bases left in between. Germline V gene lookup returns CDR1 MNHEY and CDR2 SVGAGI. CDR3 sequence: CASEEANYGYTF. The CDR3 nucleotides are TGTGCCAGCGAAGAAGCTAACTATGGCTACACCTTC.

In nucleotides, the CDR3 is TGTGCCTGGAGCAAGGGACTGGGGGGCACTGAAGCTTTCTTT. This encodes CAWSKGLGGTEAFF. The chain is built from TRBV30 and TRBJ1-1; D might be TRBD1 (5 bases). The V gene's germline CDR1 is GTSNPN and CDR2 SVGIG (reference sequence). The CDR3 contains 14 residues. V was cut by 3 bases and J by 4 bases, with 15 bases left in between.

This clone was picked up one time. This chain links TRBV30 with TRBJ2-5; possibly TRBD1 for D (5 bases). This CDR3 is built from 13 residues. Trimming removed 5 bases from V and 0 bases from J, with 10 bases in between. Germline assignment: CDR1 GTSNPN and CDR2 SVGIG (reference sequence). The DNA of the CDR3 is TGTGCCTGGGCCGACAGCAACCAAGAGACCCAGTACTTC. Its translation: CAWADSNQETQYF.

This chain links TRBV12-5 with TRBJ1-1; D possibly corresponds to TRBD1 (5 bases). From germline, CDR1 is LGHNT and CDR2 FRNRAP. Deletions cut 7 bases from V and 4 bases from J, with 13 bases between. The CDR3 is 13 residues long. The CDR3 reads CASALGGGTEAFF. The CDR3 DNA reads as TGTGCTAGTGCCTTGGGGGGGGGCACTGAAGCTTTCTTT.

The chain joins TRBV4-2 to TRBJ2-1, with TRBD2 identical over 15 bases. J was trimmed by 5 bases and V by 3 bases; bases with no gene match: 8. The length of the CDR3 is 18 residues. CDR1 is LGHNA and CDR2 is YNFKEQ in the germline V gene. The CDR3 spells CASSQGLAGGPPHNEQFF. The CDR3 bases are TGTGCCAGCAGCCAGGGACTAGCGGGGGGACCGCCTCACAATGAGCAGTTCTTC.

Comment on this clone: A junction end diverges from the germline sequence, so it may reflect a read error. The V call is TRBV7-7, the J call TRBJ2-3, with TRBD2 identical over 12 bases. The CDR3 is 15 amino acids. Germline CDR1 reads SSHAT; CDR2 reads FNYEAQ (reference sequence). DNA for the CDR3: TGTGCTAGCAGCTTACTAGCGGGGGGTTCCGATACGCAGTATTTT. It specifies CASSLLAGGSDTQYF.

V gene TRBV2 combines with J gene TRBJ2-5, with D possibly called TRBD1 or TRBD2 (6 bases each). With 3 bases removed from V and 5 bases from J, the gap between germline ends came to 16 bases. The CDR3 is 15 amino acids. Germline V lookup: CDR1 SNHLY, CDR2 FYNNEI. CDR3 residues: CASSDYGQGRETQYF. CDR3 DNA sequence: TGTGCCAGCAGTGATTACGGGCAGGGGAGGGAGACCCAGTACTTC. Full variable domain (missing parts from reference TRBV2 and TRBJ2-5): EPEVTQTPSHQVTQMGQEVILRCVPISNHLYFYWYRQILGQKVEFLVSFYNNEISEKSEIFDDQFSVERPDGSNFTLKIRSTKLEDSAMYFCASSDYGQGRETQYFGPGTRLLVL.

This rearrangement joins TRBV20-1 to TRBJ1-1; D not certain. The CDR3 length is 11 residues. Germline CDR1 DFQATT, CDR2 SNEGSKA (reference sequence). V gave up 5 bases and J gave up 6 bases, with 10 bases separating them. This CDR3 is CSAGGRSEAFF. The CDR3 DNA follows: TGCAGTGCTGGCGGACGGTCTGAAGCTTTCTTT.

In nucleotides, the CDR3 is TGTGCCAGCAGCCCAGGGCGACAAACTAACTATGGCTACACCTTC. Its protein is CASSPGRQTNYGYTF. The chain joins TRBV11-2 to TRBJ1-2; tentatively, D is TRBD1 (5 bases). Per germline, CDR1 SGHAT and CDR2 FQNNGV. V lost 5 bases, J lost 0 bases, and 13 bases lay in between. The CDR3 is 15 residues long.

The chain joins TRBV2 to TRBJ1-1, with 7 positions matching TRBD1. The germline gives CDR1 SNHLY, CDR2 FYNNEI. J gave up 11 bases and V 6 bases, and 6 bases lay outside the gene matches. This CDR3 comprises 11 residues. CDR3 coding DNA: TGTGCCAGCAGAGGGGGCTTCGGCGCTTTCTTT. Residues: CASRGGFGAFF.

This clone appeared a few times. The gene calls are TRBV4-1 and TRBJ2-1, with D tentatively TRBD1 or TRBD2 (5 bases each). The CDR3 has 15 amino acids. V gave up 3 bases and J gave up 2 bases, with 11 bases separating them. Germline CDR1 is MGHRA and CDR2 is YSYEKL. In DNA form, the CDR3 reads TGCGCCAGCAGCCATTACGTGGGACCCTACAATGAGCAGTTCTTC. Residues: CASSHYVGPYNEQFF.

This rearrangement joins TRBV12-5 to TRBJ2-5; D unclear. V lost 1 base and J 13 bases, leaving 16 bases between the germline ends. The germline gives CDR1 LGHNT, CDR2 FRNRAP. This CDR3 is 13 amino acids long. For the CDR3, the DNA is TGTGCTAGTGGTTTGGGTCCTTGGGCCATGAGGTACTTC. This translates into CASGLGPWAMRYF. Complete variable domain (other parts from reference TRBV12-5 and TRBJ2-5): DARVTQTPRHKVTEMGQEVTMRCQPILGHNTVFWYRQTMMQGLELLAYFRNRAPLDDSGMPKDRFSAEMPDATLATLKIQPSEPRDSAVYFCASGLGPWAMRYFGPGTRLLVL.

The rearrangement uses TRBV23-1 and TRBJ1-2, with D perhaps TRBD1 (5 bases). TRBV23-1 is recorded as an ORF, its role being uncertain. This CDR3 has 14 residues. With 3 bases removed from V and 4 bases from J, the gap between germline ends came to 12 bases. CDR3 in amino acids: CASSHVGQVYGYTF. The CDR3, as DNA: TGCGCCAGCAGTCATGTGGGGCAGGTCTATGGCTACACCTTC.

CDR3 loop: CASSLAAGGTDTQYF. Written as DNA, the CDR3 is TGCGCCAGCAGCTTGGCCGCGGGGGGAACAGATACGCAGTATTTT. V usage is TRBV5-1 and J usage is TRBJ2-3; TRBD2 agrees at 8 bases. Germline-derived CDR1 and CDR2 are SGHRS and YFSETQ. J was trimmed by 3 bases and V by 0 bases; bases with no gene match: 3. The length of the CDR3 is 15 residues.

The chain joins TRBV7-9 to TRBJ1-2; no clear D. CDR3 length equals 15 residues. Germline CDR1 and CDR2: SEHNR and FQNEAQ (reference sequence). The V end lost 1 base, the J end lost 4 bases, and 13 bases lay between the germline ends. Written as DNA, the CDR3 is TGTGCCAGCAGCTTAGGATTTCATACCTTCTATGGCTACACCTTC. Encoded protein: CASSLGFHTFYGYTF. Using reference TRBV7-9 and TRBJ1-2 for the parts outside the CDR3, the full variable domain is DTGVSQNPRHKITKRGQNVTFRCDPISEHNRLYWYRQTLGQGPEFLTYFQNEAQLEKSRLLSDRFSAERPKGSFSTLEIQRTEQGDSAMYLCASSLGFHTFYGYTFGSGTRLTVV.

The chain is built from TRBV6-1 and TRBJ1-1; 11 nucleotides align to TRBD1. The V segment lost 5 bases and the J segment 11 bases; nucleotides outside the gene matches: 10. Germline V CDR1 and CDR2: MNHNS, SASEGT. The CDR3 is 14 amino acids. CDR3 coding DNA: TGTGCCAGCAGTACCCGGGACAGGGGGAGATTGGCTTTCTTT. This encodes CASSTRDRGRLAFF.

The V and J genes are TRBV7-2 and TRBJ2-7, with 12 bases aligning to TRBD2. J was trimmed by 0 bases and V by 6 bases; bases with no gene match: 9. Germline V CDR1 and CDR2: SGHTA, FQGNSA. The CDR3 is 17 amino acids. CDR3 in amino acids: CASSQLAGGRSSYEQYF. CDR3 DNA sequence: TGTGCCAGCAGTCAACTAGCGGGAGGCCGCAGCTCCTACGAGCAGTACTTC.